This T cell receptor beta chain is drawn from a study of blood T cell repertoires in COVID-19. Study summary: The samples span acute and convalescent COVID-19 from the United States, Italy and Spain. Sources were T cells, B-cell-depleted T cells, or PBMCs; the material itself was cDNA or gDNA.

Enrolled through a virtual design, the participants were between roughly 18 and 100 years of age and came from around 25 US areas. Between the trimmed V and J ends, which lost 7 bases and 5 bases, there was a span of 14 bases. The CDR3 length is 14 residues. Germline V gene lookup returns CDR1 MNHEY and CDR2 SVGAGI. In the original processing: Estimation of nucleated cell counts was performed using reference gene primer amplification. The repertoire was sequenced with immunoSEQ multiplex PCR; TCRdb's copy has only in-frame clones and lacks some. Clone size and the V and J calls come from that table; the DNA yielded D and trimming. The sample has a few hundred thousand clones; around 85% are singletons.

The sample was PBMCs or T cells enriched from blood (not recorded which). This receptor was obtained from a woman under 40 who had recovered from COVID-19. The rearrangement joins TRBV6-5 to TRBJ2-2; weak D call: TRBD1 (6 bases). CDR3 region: CASNGRGRTGELFF. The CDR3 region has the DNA TGTGCCAGCAATGGCAGGGGAAGGACCGGGGAGCTGTTTTTT.